A selection of T cell receptor beta chains follows, all from one sample in a study of CD8+ T cells in alopecia areata. The table came from immunoSEQ multiplex PCR; TCRdb's copy has only in-frame clones and leaves some out. The sample has approximately 150,000 clones; around 64% are singletons. The sequencing used CD8+ T cells sorted from blood, collected at week 0. The receptors here all came from a human donor with alopecia areata. Both conserved end residues are part of each CDR3. D genes are given only for firm matches. Some rows have no size entry. The others give once, few or many, or a class for an expanded clone.

few,TRBV27,-,TRBJ1-4,TGTGCCAGCAGTTTACAGGGTCCAGCTTCACCGAGAACCTTT,CASSLQGPASPRTF
-,TRBV7-7,-,TRBJ2-2,TGTGCTAGCAGCTGGGGTGAGGCCCCGAACACCGGGGAGCTGTTTTTT,CASSWGEAPNTGELFF
-,TRBV13,-,TRBJ2-7,TGTGCCAGCAGCTTCTCAGGGAGGCCCTACGAGCAGTACTTC,CASSFSGRPYEQYF
-,TRBV30,-,TRBJ1-2,TGTGCCTCCACGGCCAGGGAACACGGCTACACCTTC,CASTAREHGYTF
-,TRBV6-6,-,TRBJ1-2,TGTGCCAGCAGTCTCGTAGGGTACGACAGGCGCGGCTACACCTTC,CASSLVGYDRRGYTF
many,TRBV29-1,-,TRBJ1-4,TGCAGCGTTGCCGACTCCAGGGTGTCCTATGAAAAACTGTTTTTT,CSVADSRVSYEKLFF
-,TRBV5-6,TRBD1,TRBJ1-5,TGTGCCAGCAGCTTGCTCGAGGGGGCCGAGCCCCAGCATTTT,CASSLLEGAEPQHF
-,TRBV25-1,TRBD1,TRBJ1-1,TGTGCCAGCAGAAAAACAGGGGGAAGAGGTGAAGCTTTCTTT,CASRKTGGRGEAFF
-,TRBV2,TRBD1,TRBJ2-6,TGTGCCAGCAGTGAAAGGGGGCGCTCTGGGGCCAACGTCCTGACTTTC,CASSERGRSGANVLTF
-,TRBV15,-,TRBJ1-2,TGTGCCACCAGCAGAGGGTCGACAGACTATGGCTACACCTTC,CATSRGSTDYGYTF
-,TRBV5-4,TRBD1,TRBJ2-7,TGTGCCAGCAGCCTCCAGGACAGGATTTACGAGCAGTACTTC,CASSLQDRIYEQYF
few,TRBV2,-,TRBJ1-1,TGTGCCAGCAGCACAGGTAACTCGATCGCTGAAGCTTTCTTT,CASSTGNSIAEAFF
-,TRBV11-2,-,TRBJ2-7,TGTGCCAGCGAGAGGTACGAGCAGTACTTC,CASERYEQYF
once,TRBV13,-,TRBJ1-4,TGTGCCAGCAGCTTAAGGGGGGACCAGGGAACAACTAATGAAAAACTGTTTTTT,CASSLRGDQGTTNEKLFF
once,TRBV30,-,TRBJ2-2,TGTGCCTGGAGTGTCGGGGAGCTGTTTTTT,CAWSVGELFF
-,TRBV27,TRBD2,TRBJ2-1,TGTGCCAGCAGTTTAAGGCGGGGAACTAGCGGGTACAATGAGCAGTTCTTC,CASSLRRGTSGYNEQFF
few,TRBV7-9,TRBD1,TRBJ2-7,TGTGCCAGCAGCTTCCCTTCACCGGGGACAGCCGAGCAGTACTTC,CASSFPSPGTAEQYF
-,TRBV27,-,TRBJ2-7,TGTGCCAGCAGTTTGGGGACGGGGGCCTACGAGCAGTACTTC,CASSLGTGAYEQYF
few,TRBV6-1,TRBD1,TRBJ2-4,TGTGCCAGCAGTGAAGCTTCCGGGACAGGAAACATTCAGTACTTC,CASSEASGTGNIQYF